The following is a T cell receptor beta chain sequence with its context. Its antigen remains unidentified. These data are taken from a study of T cells in Graves' hyperthyroidism and ophthalmopathy. Study results and limitations: A model of 13 V-J pairs discriminated ophthalmopathy from stable hyperthyroidism.

Amplification of TCR beta CDR3 regions used RNA as the template. HTBI primers drove first-round RT-PCR of the TCR CDR3. Each CDR3 protein gets one entry after TCRdb re-called the multiplex PCR reads with MiXCR. The sample holds a few hundred thousand distinct CDR3 sequences, around 16% seen once. Graves' hyperthyroidism was deemed stable given no ophthalmopathy progression within 18 months. The CDR3 has 18 residues. V gave up 2 bases and J gave up 0 bases; unmatched junction bases: 10. The germline gives CDR1 SGHTA, CDR2 FQGNSA. This rearrangement joins TRBV7-2 to TRBJ2-1, with TRBD2 matching 7 bases. Specimen: blood. The TCR was taken from a woman aged 25 to 39 with Graves' hyperthyroidism. This chain's CDR3 is CASSLTFSGIYSYNEQFF. CDR3 nucleotides: TGTGCCAGCAGCTTAACCTTCAGCGGGATCTACTCCTACAATGAGCAGTTCTTC. Based on the CDR3 plus reference TRBV7-2 and TRBJ2-1, the full variable domain is GAGVSQSPSNKVTEKGKDVELRCDPISGHTALYWYRQSLGQGLEFLIYFQGNSAPDKSGLPSDRFSAERTGGSVSTLTIQRTQQEDSAVYLCASSLTFSGIYSYNEQFFGPGTRLTVL.